This T cell receptor (beta chain) was captured in a study of blood T cell repertoires in COVID-19. Overall study context: In each case, the material was cDNA or gDNA derived from T cells, B-cell-depleted T cells, or PBMCs.

The CDR3 extends over 12 amino acids. V gave up 4 bases and J gave up 8 bases, with 9 bases separating them. Germline V gene sequence: CDR1 LGHDT, CDR2 YNNKEL (reference sequence). Authors' processing steps: It was from reference gene primer amplification that nucleated cell counts were estimated. The data were produced by immunoSEQ multiplex PCR, yet TCRdb's version contains in-frame clones alone and is incomplete. The V and J calls and the clone size are those of that table, but D and trimming were determined from the DNA. The sample holds 50,000 to 55,000 clones, roughly four fifths seen once. This chain uses TRBV3-1 (or the pseudogene TRBV3-2) with TRBJ2-1; possible D gene TRBD2, 6 bases. The sample consisted of peripheral blood. The sequence came from a man at least 80 years old with COVID-19, enrolled during active disease. DNA for the CDR3: TGTGCCAGCAGCCGACTAGGCGATGAGCAGTTCTTC. Amino acid sequence: CASSRLGDEQFF.